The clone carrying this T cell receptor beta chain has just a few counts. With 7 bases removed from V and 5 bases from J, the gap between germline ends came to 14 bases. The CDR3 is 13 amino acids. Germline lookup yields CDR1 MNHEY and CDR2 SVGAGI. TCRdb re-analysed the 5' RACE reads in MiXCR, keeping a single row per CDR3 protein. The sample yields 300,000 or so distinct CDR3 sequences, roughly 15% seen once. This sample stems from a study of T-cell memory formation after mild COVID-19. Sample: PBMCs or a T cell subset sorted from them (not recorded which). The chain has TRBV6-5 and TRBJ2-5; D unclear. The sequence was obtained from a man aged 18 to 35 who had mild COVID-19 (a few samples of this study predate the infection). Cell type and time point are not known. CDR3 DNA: TGTGCCAGCAACAAACCCGGTACCGAGACCCAGTACTTC. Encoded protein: CASNKPGTETQYF.